The source of this T cell receptor (beta chain) is a study of blood T cell repertoires in COVID-19. Across the whole study: Spain, Italy and the United States supplied samples that represented acute and convalescent COVID-19.

In assigning cohorts, the study relied on participant-reported clinical history. TCRdb's table, derived via immunoSEQ multiplex PCR, lists solely in-frame clones and lacks some. In the table there are around 310,000 clones, about 90% of which are singletons. This clone has just a few counts. Germline assignment: CDR1 MNHEY and CDR2 SMNVEV (reference sequence). The CDR3 has 14 amino acids. Between the trimmed V and J ends, which lost 5 bases and 4 bases, there was a span of 11 bases. Specimen: PBMCs or T cells enriched from blood (not recorded which). This clonotype originated in a woman aged 25 to 45 who had recovered from COVID-19. This chain connects TRBV27 to TRBJ1-4; D is unclear. CDR3 DNA sequence: TGTGCCAGCAGTCTCCTGTCTAATAATGAAAAACTGTTTTTT. Translation: CASSLLSNNEKLFF.